Sequencing of this T cell receptor (beta chain) was carried out in a study of T cells expressing NK-cell markers. About the research overall: Seven of the eight sequenced donors were HCMV-seropositive; one was seronegative. Regarding the study as a whole: HCMV specificity of the expanded NKG2C+ T cell clones stayed unclear. About 1.0-7.0% of CD8+ T cells in 6 or 7 donors belonged to dominant NKG2C+ clonotypes. For a handful of donors, these clonotypes were likewise the leading ones in the CD3+CD56-NKG2C+ fraction.

Details on this clonotype: Its antigen is currently unknown.

TCRdb processed the 5' RACE reads again and assigns one entry to each CDR3 protein, with no DNA. Its clone listing holds some 280,000 distinct CDR3 sequences. The source material was blood T cells: a sorted CD56 or NKG2C T cell subset, CD4+ or CD8+ T cells, or bulk PBMC T cells (not recorded which). This TCR derives from a man between 18 and 35 years old in good health.

The CDR3 spells CASEPNPRGEQFF. This chain links TRBV7-2 with TRBJ2-1; with no DNA, the TCRdb D assignment of TRBD1 cannot be verified. Germline CDR1 and CDR2: SGHTA and FQGNSA. CDR3 length equals 13 residues. Full variable domain (remainder filled in from reference TRBV7-2 and TRBJ2-1): GAGVSQSPSNKVTEKGKDVELRCDPISGHTALYWYRQSLGQGLEFLIYFQGNSAPDKSGLPSDRFSAERTGGSVSTLTIQRTQQEDSAVYLCASEPNPRGEQFFGPGTRLTVL.